This T cell receptor (beta chain) appears in the sequencing data of a study of T cells after yellow fever vaccination. In the study overall: When fractions had low cell numbers, they were prepared with SMART-Seq v4 Ultra Low Input.

In its sample, this clonotype was seen a few times. Antigen: not known. Regarding the study as a whole: Post-booster repertoires contained most primary-vaccination clones again (around 96% CD4, approximately 88% CD8). Clonotypes appearing in both CD4 and CD8 compartments existed, and their share was small.

Conversion of TCR transcripts into cDNA relied on 5'RACE template switching, which added a universal primer site and UMIs. A single record per CDR3 protein comes from TCRdb applying MiXCR to the 5' RACE reads. The profile shows under 700,000 distinct CDR3 sequences, 17% of them singletons. Sample: PBMCs, taken around 5 days after the first yellow fever vaccination. This TCR was sampled from a man aged 18 to 29 who received the YFV17D yellow fever vaccine.

DNA for the CDR3: TGCAGTGCTCAACTAGCGGGGAGCACAGATACGCAGTATTTT. Protein sequence: CSAQLAGSTDTQYF. The J gene is TRBJ2-3, the V gene TRBV20-1, with TRBD2 identical over 10 bases. Germline V gives CDR1 DFQATT, CDR2 SNEGSKA (reference sequence). Unmatched junction bases numbered 2, after V lost 5 bases and J lost 0 bases. The CDR3 sequence is 14 residues long.